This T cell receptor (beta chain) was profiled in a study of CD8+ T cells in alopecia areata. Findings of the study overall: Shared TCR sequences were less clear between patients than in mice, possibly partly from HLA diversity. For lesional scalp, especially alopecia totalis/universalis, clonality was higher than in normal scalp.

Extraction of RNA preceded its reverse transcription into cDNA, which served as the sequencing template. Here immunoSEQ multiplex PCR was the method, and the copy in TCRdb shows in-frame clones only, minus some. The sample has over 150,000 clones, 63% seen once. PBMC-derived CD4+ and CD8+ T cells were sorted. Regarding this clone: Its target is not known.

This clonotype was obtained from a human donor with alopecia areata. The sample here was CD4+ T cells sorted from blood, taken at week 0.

The CDR3 DNA sequence: TGTGCCAGCACCCACGGGACAGGGAACTACGAGCAGTACTTC. As protein: CASTHGTGNYEQYF. The chain employs TRBV6-6 and TRBJ2-7, with TRBD1 matching 9 bases. Germline CDR1 and CDR2: MNHNY and SVGAGI (reference sequence). The CDR3 is 14 amino acids. V trimming: 7 bases; J trimming: 3 bases; junction bases outside the gene matches: 7.